Included here is one T cell receptor beta chain sequence, with context. In its sample, this clone was seen a few times. Its cognate antigen has yet to be identified. Per-base quality was not reported, and no clone a single base away is much larger than it. For each enrolled patient, mismatch repair deficiency was established using either polymerase chain reaction or immunohistochemistry. A few patients who responded to pembrolizumab therapy underwent TCR sequencing. In the phase II trial, pembrolizumab PD-1 blockade was tested prospectively in advanced mismatch repair-deficient cancers, no matter which tissue of origin the cancers came from. Serial peripheral blood T cell samples were collected before and at multiple times after starting PD-1 blockade. Blood sampling times were expressed in weeks after the first pembrolizumab dose. These data belong to a study of PD-1 blockade in mismatch repair-deficient tumors (dated by TCRdb to about 2017). Describing the broader study: Between late 2013 and September 2016, fewer than 90 consecutive patients with about 11 mismatch repair-deficient cancer types, all previously treated and progressing, were enrolled in the trial. Deep sequencing of TCR CDR3 regions was used to track tumor-associated T cell clones in peripheral blood of patients responding to PD-1 blockade. General study outcomes and caveats: Clones residing in the tumor, which were often undetectable in blood before treatment, expanded quickly after pembrolizumab and then contracted, generally before radiologic responses.

CDR1 MNHNS and CDR2 SASEGT are derived from the germline V gene. V and J are truncated by 6 bases and 5 bases respectively, leaving an intervening sequence of 13 bases. From the cysteine through the phenylalanine, the CDR3 covers 13 amino acids. The DNA shown is the 39-base CDR3, in frame from base 1. To prepare the library, the immunoSEQ multiplex PCR assay was applied. TCRdb took this table from immuneACCESS and kept in-frame rearrangements with V and J called. Such tables lack part of the clones; where checked against another copy, unresolved V genes explain under half of the gap, and the rest is unexplained. This sample is represented by some 120,000 clones; about 85% of them were singletons. The ten biggest clones cover roughly 14% of the sample.

Recombination connected TRBV6-1 to TRBJ2-5; matching of 6 bases hints at TRBD2 as the D gene. This specimen was peripheral blood, taken 44 weeks after starting pembrolizumab. The TCR was taken from an adult with mismatch repair-deficient cancer. CDR3 sequence: CASRATGVETQYF. The nucleotides are TGTGCCAGCAGGGCCACGGGGGTGGAGACCCAGTACTTC.